The 20 T cell receptor beta chains given below trace back to one sample, sequenced in a study of control samples from healthy donors and cancer patients. Clones were read by immunoSEQ multiplex PCR, and TCRdb kept only the in-frame ones, dropping some. The sample has about 120,000 clones, 87% seen once; the top ten hold just under 3%. Sequenced input: blood. These receptors came from a man between 60 and 70 years old in good health.

The chain links TRBV6-6 to TRBJ1-2, with TRBD1 as a possible D gene (5 bases). Germline CDR1 and CDR2: MNHNY and SVGAGI (reference sequence). The CDR3 is 14 residues long. Trimming removed 7 bases from V and 2 bases from J, with 14 bases in between. CDR3 nucleotides: TGTGCCAGCACCCGTTCGACAGACAACTATGGCTACACCTTC. This sequence encodes CASTRSTDNYGYTF.

This clone is a singleton in its sample. V is TRBV30 and J is TRBJ1-5, with TRBD1 matching 7 bases. After removal of 2 bases from V and 5 bases from J, the junction contained 9 bases not matched to a gene. The CDR3 totals 15 residues. In germline, CDR1 is GTSNPN, CDR2 SVGIG (reference sequence). The CDR3 bases are TGTGCCTGGAGTAGAGGGGACAGTACCTATCAGCCCCAGCATTTT. It yields the protein CAWSRGDSTYQPQHF.

The V gene is TRBV24-1, the J gene TRBJ2-6, with unresolved D. V lost 2 bases and J lost 3, with 4 bases in between. There are 14 residues in the CDR3. Germline CDR1 is KGHDR and CDR2 is SFDVKD. CDR3 loop: CATSDSGGANVLTF. The CDR3 nucleotides read TGTGCCACCAGTGATTCTGGTGGGGCCAACGTCCTGACTTTC.

The chain is built from TRBV28 and TRBJ1-2; maybe TRBD1 (5 bases). V lost 8 bases to trimming and J lost 8 bases, with 21 bases between them. Germline V gene lookup returns CDR1 MDHEN and CDR2 SYDVKM. This CDR3 comprises 14 residues. This CDR3 reads CASETRGIHMGYTF. The CDR3 bases are TGTGCCAGCGAAACACGGGGGATTCATATGGGCTACACCTTC.

The V gene is TRBV9, the J gene TRBJ1-6, with 8 bases lining up with TRBD1. The germline CDR1 and CDR2 sequences are SGDLS and YYNGEE. J gave up 5 bases and V 2 bases, and 3 bases lay outside the gene matches. The CDR3 extends over 15 amino acids. CDR3: CASSVLGQDNSPLHF. DNA for the CDR3: TGTGCCAGCAGCGTCTTGGGACAGGATAATTCACCCCTCCACTTT.

The chain employs TRBV2 and TRBJ2-7; D gene uncertain. V was shortened by 5 bases and J by 4 bases, with 18 bases between the two germline ends. The CDR3 totals 15 residues. CDR1 and CDR2 from the germline V gene are SNHLY and FYNNEI. CDR3 loop: CASSRTVQIAYEQYF. The CDR3 coding sequence is TGTGCCAGCAGTCGAACCGTCCAGATTGCTTACGAGCAGTACTTC.

The chain employs TRBV6-5 and TRBJ2-2; 7 nucleotides line up with TRBD2. Unmatched junction bases numbered 11, after V lost 10 bases and J lost 6 bases. The CDR3 is 14 amino acids. Germline values: CDR1 MNHEY, CDR2 SVGAGI. The CDR3 loop is CATSLGGYPGELFF. The CDR3 nucleotides read TGTGCCACCAGCCTCGGGGGGTATCCCGGGGAGCTGTTTTTT.

This clone was recorded a few times. This rearrangement joins TRBV19 to TRBJ2-2; D perhaps matches TRBD2 (6 bases). The germline V gene has CDR1 LNHDA and CDR2 SQIVND (reference sequence). The CDR3 is 13 residues long. The V and J ends lost 7 bases and 8 bases respectively, with 14 bases between them. For the CDR3, the DNA is TGTGCCAGTATTTCCGGGGGTATAGGGGAGCTGTTTTTT. This gives the protein CASISGGIGELFF.

The chain has TRBV19 and TRBJ2-5, with 8 nucleotides matching TRBD2. V lost 6 bases and J lost 7; bases outside the gene matches: 10. Looked up from germline, CDR1 is LNHDA and CDR2 is SQIVND (reference sequence). This CDR3 is built from 14 residues. The CDR3 here is CASSGGAVYGTQYF. In DNA form, the CDR3 reads TGTGCCAGTAGCGGGGGGGCCGTTTACGGGACCCAGTACTTC.

This clone appeared once. The V gene is TRBV7-8, the J gene TRBJ1-3, with unresolved D. This CDR3 has 14 residues. Between the trimmed V and J ends, which lost 2 bases and 4 bases, there was a span of 9 bases. CDR1 and CDR2 from the germline V gene are SGHVS and FQNEAQ. The CDR3 is CASSLSIRGNTIYF. In DNA, the CDR3 is TGTGCCAGCAGCTTAAGTATTAGGGGAAACACCATATATTTT.

The chain recombines TRBV28 with TRBJ1-3; tentatively, D is TRBD1 (5 bases). The V end lost 2 bases, the J end lost 2 bases, and 10 bases lay between the germline ends. Germline CDR1 is MDHEN and CDR2 is SYDVKM. There are 15 residues in the CDR3. In nucleotides, the CDR3 is TGTGCCAGCAGTTTACCCTCAGGGACTGGAAACACCATATATTTT. Translated: CASSLPSGTGNTIYF.

This sequence joins TRBV21-1 and TRBJ2-1; TRBD1, as called in the table, went unchecked against the DNA. TRBV21-1 is a pseudogene segment. This CDR3 is built from 18 residues. The CDR3 nucleotides are TGTGCCAGCAGCAACTACGGCCATGTACAGAATCCCTACAATGAGCAGTTCTTC. Encoded protein: CASSNYGHVQNPYNEQFF.

V and J are TRBV7-2 and TRBJ1-1; D is undetermined. The CDR3 covers 13 residues. Germline assignment: CDR1 SGHTA and CDR2 FQGNSA. The germline V and J ends were trimmed by 1 base and 5 bases, with 8 bases remaining between them. As DNA, the CDR3 is TGTGCCAGCAGCTTAGTTTGGGGAACTGAAGCTTTCTTT. Its translation is CASSLVWGTEAFF.

The chain joins TRBV7-6 to TRBJ1-2; TRBD1 is a possible D gene (5 bases). This CDR3 is 15 amino acids long. CDR1 and CDR2 from the germline V gene are SGHVS and FNYEAQ. Trimming took 1 base from V and 4 from J, leaving 13 bases between them. In DNA, the CDR3 is TGTGCCAGCAGCTTAGGTACCGGGAGGGGCTATGGCTACACCTTC. Translated: CASSLGTGRGYGYTF.

This sequence joins TRBV6-5 and TRBJ2-1, with D hard to call. Trimming took off 7 bases at V and 0 bases at J, with 13 bases between the two ends. This CDR3 contains 15 residues. CDR1 and CDR2 from the germline V gene are MNHEY and SVGAGI. The CDR3 sequence: CASIPDAPSYNEQFF. The DNA of the CDR3 is TGTGCCAGCATTCCGGACGCCCCCTCCTACAATGAGCAGTTCTTC.

The chain recombines TRBV7-9 with TRBJ2-7, with TRBD1 matching over 10 bases. In germline, CDR1 is SEHNR, CDR2 FQNEAQ (reference sequence). V shed 4 bases and J 5 bases; nucleotides not matched to a gene: 8. CDR3 length: 15 amino acids. The CDR3 is CASSSQGTGAHEQYF. The CDR3 DNA follows: TGTGCCAGCAGCTCCCAGGGGACAGGGGCCCACGAGCAGTACTTC.

This clone showed up just a few times. Distinct nucleotide sequences in the sample also encode this CDR3. The rearrangement links TRBV7-3 to TRBJ2-3; the match to TRBD2 covers 11 bases. The CDR3 totals 16 residues. V shed 5 bases, J shed 4 bases, and the junction held 8 bases outside the gene matches. The germline gives CDR1 SGHTA, CDR2 FQGTGA. The CDR3 loop reads CASSLTSGGGSDTQYF. In DNA form, the CDR3 reads TGTGCCAGCAGCCTCACTAGCGGGGGTGGGTCAGATACGCAGTATTTT. The entire variable domain, with the rest obtained from reference TRBV7-3 and TRBJ2-3, is as follows: GAGVSQTPSNKVTEKGKYVELRCDPISGHTALYWYRQSLGQGPEFLIYFQGTGAADDSGLPNDRFFAVRPEGSVSTLKIQRTERGDSAVYLCASSLTSGGGSDTQYFGPGTRLTVL.

The chain is built from TRBV19 and TRBJ1-1, with D unresolved. CDR1 is LNHDA and CDR2 is SQIVND in the germline V gene (reference sequence). CDR3 length: 15 residues. Trimming cost V 0 bases and J 5 bases, with 13 bases left between them. The CDR3 spells CASSIDGVARTEAFF. In nucleotides, the CDR3 is TGTGCCAGTAGTATAGACGGTGTTGCTAGGACTGAAGCTTTCTTT.

The V gene is TRBV7-8, the J gene TRBJ1-6; possible D gene TRBD1, 5 bases. The germline V and J ends were trimmed by 1 base and 0 bases, with 7 bases remaining between them. The length of the CDR3 is 16 residues. The germline gives CDR1 SGHVS, CDR2 FQNEAQ. The CDR3 sequence: CASSLGGVSYNSPLHF. CDR3 DNA: TGTGCCAGCAGCTTAGGAGGGGTCTCCTATAATTCACCCCTCCACTTT. The full variable domain, rest sourced from reference TRBV7-8 and TRBJ1-6, is GAGVSQSPRYKVAKRGQDVALRCDPISGHVSLFWYQQALGQGPEFLTYFQNEAQLDKSGLPSDRFFAERPEGSVSTLKIQRTQQEDSAVYLCASSLGGVSYNSPLHFGNGTRLTVT.

The chain has TRBV4-1 and TRBJ1-1; D unresolved. V was cut by 0 bases and J by 1 base, with 12 bases left in between. Germline V CDR1 and CDR2: MGHRA, YSYEKL. This CDR3 is 16 amino acids long. CDR3 DNA sequence: TGCGCCAGCAGCCAAGATTCCCGCCGACCGAACACTGAAGCTTTCTTT. This sequence encodes CASSQDSRRPNTEAFF.